This T cell receptor beta chain was captured in a study of T-cell reconstitution after alpha-beta-depleted transplantation in children (dated by TCRdb to about 2016). A note on the overall study: T-cell immune reconstitution after TCRalphabeta/CD19-depleted allogeneic hematopoietic cell transplantation in children was quantitatively tracked in the study by means of TCR repertoire profiling. What the study reported, not specific to this receptor: The frequencies of hyperexpanded clones fell over the following months, and after one year, T-cell counts and TCRbeta diversity were mostly attributed to newly produced T cells. The apparently early recovery of alphabetaT-cell counts about two months after transplant reportedly depended on only several hundred rapidly expanded clones that came from non-depleted graft cells. In some patients, high TCRbeta diversity at day 60 was attributed to recipient T cells and intrathymic progenitors that had survived conditioning.

Ten or more counts support this clonotype. No cognate antigen has been identified for it. No qualities accompany the bases; no much larger clone lies one base away. CDR1 and CDR2 are read off the germline V gene as SGHRS and YFSETQ. The CDR3 contains 13 residues, cysteine and phenylalanine counted. Only the CDR3 DNA stays, 39 bases, in frame from base 1. V was cut back by 0 bases and J by 5 bases, leaving a gap of 6 bases between them. The method behind the library was PCR. The instrument was an Illumina HiSeq 2500. TCR libraries were prepared with molecular barcoding, using unique molecular identifiers to normalize TCRbeta repertoire quantification. Clones were called with MiXCR by TCRdb after fastp trimmed the public reads at Q25, and only in-frame beta chains were retained. CDR3 protein sequences are deduplicated, and each keeps its most common genes and DNA. The sample yields hundreds of thousands of distinct CDR3 sequences; more than 9% were counted once. In total, the top ten clones hold about 20% of the sample.

This sample's treatment or condition label indicates: allogeneic hematopoietic cell transplantation with graft depleted of TCRalphabeta T cells and CD19 B cells. The transplant recipients were children given TCRalphabeta/CD19-depleted allogeneic hematopoietic cell grafts. The chain uses TRBV5-1 and TRBJ1-5; no D gene can be assigned with confidence. Specimen: peripheral blood, collected 180 days after TCRalphabeta/CD19-depleted stem cell transplant. The source is a male patient aged 2-15 years who had a stem cell transplant for chronic granulomatous disease, so the T cells may come from the graft donor. The CDR3 has the sequence CASSLARDQPQHF. Read as DNA, the sequence is TGCGCCAGCAGCTTGGCCCGAGATCAGCCCCAGCATTTT. Reference TRBV5-1 and TRBJ1-5 genes cover what lies past the CDR3, so the full variable domain is KAGVTQTPRYLIKTRGQQVTLSCSPISGHRSVSWYQQTPGQGLQFLFEYFSETQRNKGNFPGRFSGRQFSNSRSEMNVSTLELGDSALYLCASSLARDQPQHFGDGTRLSIL.